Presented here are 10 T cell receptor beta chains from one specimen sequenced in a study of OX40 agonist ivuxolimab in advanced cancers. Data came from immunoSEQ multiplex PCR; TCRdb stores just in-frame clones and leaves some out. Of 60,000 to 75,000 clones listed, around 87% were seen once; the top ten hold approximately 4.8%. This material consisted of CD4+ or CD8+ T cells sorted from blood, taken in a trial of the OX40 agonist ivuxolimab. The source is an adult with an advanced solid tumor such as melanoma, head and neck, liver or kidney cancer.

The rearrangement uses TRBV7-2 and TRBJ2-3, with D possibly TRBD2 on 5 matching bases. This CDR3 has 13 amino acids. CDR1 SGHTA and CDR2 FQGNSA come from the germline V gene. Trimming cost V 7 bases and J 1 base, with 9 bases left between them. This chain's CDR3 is CASKAGGTDTQYF. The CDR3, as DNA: TGTGCCAGCAAGGCGGGCGGCACAGATACGCAGTATTTT. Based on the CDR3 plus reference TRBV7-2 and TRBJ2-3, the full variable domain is GAGVSQSPSNKVTEKGKDVELRCDPISGHTALYWYRQSLGQGLEFLIYFQGNSAPDKSGLPSDRFSAERTGGSVSTLTIQRTQQEDSAVYLCASKAGGTDTQYFGPGTRLTVL.

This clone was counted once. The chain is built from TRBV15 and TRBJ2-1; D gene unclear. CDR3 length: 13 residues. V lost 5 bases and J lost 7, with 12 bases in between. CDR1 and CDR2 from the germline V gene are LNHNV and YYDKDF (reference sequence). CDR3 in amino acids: CATSVLLENEQFF. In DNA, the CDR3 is TGTGCCACCAGCGTATTACTGGAAAATGAGCAGTTCTTC. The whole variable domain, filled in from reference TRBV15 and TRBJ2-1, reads DAMVIQNPRYQVTQFGKPVTLSCSQTLNHNVMYWYQQKSSQAPKLLFHYYDKDFNNEADTPDNFQSRRPNTSFCFLDIRSPGLGDTAMYLCATSVLLENEQFFGPGTRLTVL.

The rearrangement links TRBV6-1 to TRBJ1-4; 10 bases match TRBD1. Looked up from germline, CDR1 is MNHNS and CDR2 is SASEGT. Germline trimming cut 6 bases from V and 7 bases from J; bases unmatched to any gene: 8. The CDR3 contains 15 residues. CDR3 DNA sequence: TGTGCCAGCAGGCAGACAGGGGGCGAGAGTGAAAAACTGTTTTTT. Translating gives CASRQTGGESEKLFF.

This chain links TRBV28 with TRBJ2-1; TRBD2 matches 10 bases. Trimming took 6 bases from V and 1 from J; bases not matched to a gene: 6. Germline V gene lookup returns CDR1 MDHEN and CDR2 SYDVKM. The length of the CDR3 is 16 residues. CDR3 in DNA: TGTGCCAGCAGCTCTTTGACTAGCGGGTCCTACAATGAGCAGTTCTTC. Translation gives CASSSLTSGSYNEQFF.

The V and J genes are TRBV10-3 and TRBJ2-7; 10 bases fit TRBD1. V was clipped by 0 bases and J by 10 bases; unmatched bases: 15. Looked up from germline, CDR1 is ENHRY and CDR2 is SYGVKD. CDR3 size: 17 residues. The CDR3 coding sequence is TGTGCCATCAGTGAGTCGCTCGGAGGAGGACAGGGGGATAGTCAGTACTTC. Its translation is CAISESLGGGQGDSQYF.

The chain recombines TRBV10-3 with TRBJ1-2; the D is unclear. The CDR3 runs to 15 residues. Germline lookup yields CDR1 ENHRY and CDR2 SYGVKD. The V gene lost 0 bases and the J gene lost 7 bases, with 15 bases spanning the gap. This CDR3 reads CAISESGTATIGYTF. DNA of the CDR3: TGTGCCATCAGTGAGTCTGGCACGGCAACCATTGGCTACACCTTC.

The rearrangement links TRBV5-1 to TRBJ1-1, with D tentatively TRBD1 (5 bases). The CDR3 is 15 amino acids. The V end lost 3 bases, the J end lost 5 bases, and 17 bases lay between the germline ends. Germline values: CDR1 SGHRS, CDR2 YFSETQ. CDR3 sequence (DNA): TGCGCCAGCAGCTCAACCGGGGCAGGGTGGACTGAAGCTTTCTTT. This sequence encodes CASSSTGAGWTEAFF. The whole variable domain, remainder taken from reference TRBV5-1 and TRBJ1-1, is KAGVTQTPRYLIKTRGQQVTLSCSPISGHRSVSWYQQTPGQGLQFLFEYFSETQRNKGNFPGRFSGRQFSNSRSEMNVSTLELGDSALYLCASSSTGAGWTEAFFGQGTRLTVV.

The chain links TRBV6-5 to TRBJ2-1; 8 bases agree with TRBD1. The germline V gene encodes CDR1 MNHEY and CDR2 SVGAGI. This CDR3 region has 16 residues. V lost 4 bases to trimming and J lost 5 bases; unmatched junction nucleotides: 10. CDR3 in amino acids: CASSSWTGPTHNEQFF. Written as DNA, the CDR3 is TGTGCCAGCAGTTCTTGGACAGGGCCAACCCACAATGAGCAGTTCTTC.

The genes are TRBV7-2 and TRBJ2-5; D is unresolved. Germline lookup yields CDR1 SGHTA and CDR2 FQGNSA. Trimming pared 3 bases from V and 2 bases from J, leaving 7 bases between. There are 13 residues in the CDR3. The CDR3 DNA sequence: TGTGCCAGCAGCTTGACATTACAAGAGACCCAGTACTTC. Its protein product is CASSLTLQETQYF.

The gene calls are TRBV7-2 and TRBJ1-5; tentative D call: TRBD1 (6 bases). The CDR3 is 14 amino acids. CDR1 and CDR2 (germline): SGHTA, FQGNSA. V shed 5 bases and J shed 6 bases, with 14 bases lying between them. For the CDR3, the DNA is TGTGCCAGCAGCCTTACAGGGTACCGTCAGCCCCAGCATTTT. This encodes CASSLTGYRQPQHF.